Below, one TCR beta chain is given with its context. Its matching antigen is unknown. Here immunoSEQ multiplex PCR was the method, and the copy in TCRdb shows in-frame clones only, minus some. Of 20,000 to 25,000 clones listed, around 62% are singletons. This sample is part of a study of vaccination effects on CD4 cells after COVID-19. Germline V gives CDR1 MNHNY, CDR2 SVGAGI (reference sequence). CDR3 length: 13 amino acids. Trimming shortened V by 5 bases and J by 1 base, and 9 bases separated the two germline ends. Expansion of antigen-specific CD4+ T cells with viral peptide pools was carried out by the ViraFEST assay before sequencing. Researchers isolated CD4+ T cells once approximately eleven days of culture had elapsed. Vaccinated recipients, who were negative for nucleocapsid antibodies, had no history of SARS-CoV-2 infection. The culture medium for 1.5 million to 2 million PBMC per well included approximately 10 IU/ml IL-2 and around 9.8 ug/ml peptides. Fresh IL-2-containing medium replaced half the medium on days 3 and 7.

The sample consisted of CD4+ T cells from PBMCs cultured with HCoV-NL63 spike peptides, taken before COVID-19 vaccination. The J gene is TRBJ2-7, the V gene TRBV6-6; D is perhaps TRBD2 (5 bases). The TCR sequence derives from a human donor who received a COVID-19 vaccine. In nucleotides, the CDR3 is TGTGCCAGCAGTCCCACGGGGTCCTACGAGCAGTACTTC. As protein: CASSPTGSYEQYF.